This is a list of T cell receptor beta chains from one sample in a study of technical replicates of blood from several donors. TCRdb's table, derived via immunoSEQ multiplex PCR, lists solely in-frame clones and lacks some. Here the sample spans nearly 80,000 clones, 90% to 95% being singletons. Material for sequencing was T cells isolated from PBMCs. The receptors originated from a human donor in good health. The conserved cysteine and the conserved F or W are not part of the CDR3 here. Where a row states a size, it is once, few, many or the class of an expanded clone; other rows omit it.

clone size: -
J gene: TRBJ1-1
V gene: TRBV9
CDR3 protein: ASSAGTWGTEAF

clone size: -
J gene: TRBJ2-3
V gene: TRBV5-4
CDR3 protein: ASSLRSGRTDTQY

clone size: -
J gene: TRBJ1-4
V gene: TRBV18
CDR3 protein: ASSPGQDNEKLF

clone size: -
J gene: TRBJ1-1
V gene: TRBV5-1
CDR3 protein: ASRRTGLNTEAF

clone size: -
J gene: TRBJ1-4
V gene: TRBV30
CDR3 protein: AWSLGRDEKLF

clone size: once
J gene: TRBJ1-2
V gene: TRBV27
CDR3 protein: ASKRGGHGYT

clone size: -
J gene: TRBJ2-4
V gene: TRBV6-5
CDR3 protein: ATAGQGASKNIQY

clone size: -
J gene: TRBJ2-3
V gene: TRBV7-9
CDR3 protein: ASSLRGQGAMGTDTQY

clone size: -
J gene: TRBJ2-2
V gene: TRBV18
CDR3 protein: ASSPRQTSEGELF

clone size: -
J gene: TRBJ1-5
V gene: TRBV11-2
CDR3 protein: ASSLDTPSNQPQH

clone size: -
J gene: TRBJ1-1
V gene: TRBV13
CDR3 protein: ASSSREQGATEAF

clone size: -
J gene: TRBJ2-1
V gene: TRBV19
CDR3 protein: ASTGKEQF

clone size: -
J gene: TRBJ2-1
V gene: TRBV19
CDR3 protein: ASGWTGGNNEQF

clone size: -
J gene: TRBJ2-7
V gene: TRBV7-2
CDR3 protein: ASSLETASDEQY

clone size: once
J gene: TRBJ2-7
V gene: TRBV4-3
CDR3 protein: ASSQDLAGLYEQY

clone size: -
J gene: TRBJ1-2
V gene: TRBV4-2
CDR3 protein: ASSQQGANGYT

clone size: -
J gene: TRBJ2-1
V gene: TRBV30
CDR3 protein: AWSSVGLAVYNEQF

clone size: once
J gene: TRBJ2-7
V gene: TRBV6-1
CDR3 protein: ASSQGSSYEQY